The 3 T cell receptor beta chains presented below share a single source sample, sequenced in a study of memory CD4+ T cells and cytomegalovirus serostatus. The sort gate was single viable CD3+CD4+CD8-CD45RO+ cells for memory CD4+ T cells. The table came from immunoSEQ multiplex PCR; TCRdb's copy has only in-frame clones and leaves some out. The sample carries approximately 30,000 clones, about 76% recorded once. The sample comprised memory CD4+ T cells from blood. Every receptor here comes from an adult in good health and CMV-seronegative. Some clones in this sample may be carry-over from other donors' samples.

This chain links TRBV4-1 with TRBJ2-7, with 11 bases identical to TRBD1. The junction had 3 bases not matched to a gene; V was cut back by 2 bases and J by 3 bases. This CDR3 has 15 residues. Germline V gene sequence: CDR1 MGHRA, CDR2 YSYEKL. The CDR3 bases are TGCGCCAGCAGCCAAACCGGGACAGGGGGCTACGAGCAGTACTTC. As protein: CASSQTGTGGYEQYF.

Here the CDR3 reads CASSPDGTYGYTF. The CDR3 DNA is TGTGCCAGCAGCCCCGACGGGACTTATGGCTACACCTTC. The V and J genes are TRBV5-5 and TRBJ1-2, with D perhaps matching TRBD1 (5 bases). Deletions cut 4 bases from V and 5 bases from J, with 12 bases between. Germline V gene sequence: CDR1 SGHKS, CDR2 YYEKEE (reference sequence). The CDR3 runs to 13 residues.

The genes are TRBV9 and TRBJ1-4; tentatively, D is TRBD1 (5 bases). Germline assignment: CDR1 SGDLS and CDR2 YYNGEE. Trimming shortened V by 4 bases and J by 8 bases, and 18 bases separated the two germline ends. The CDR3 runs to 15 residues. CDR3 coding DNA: TGTGCCAGCAGCTCCCAGCGGGGGATGGGGGAAAAACTGTTTTTT. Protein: CASSSQRGMGEKLFF.